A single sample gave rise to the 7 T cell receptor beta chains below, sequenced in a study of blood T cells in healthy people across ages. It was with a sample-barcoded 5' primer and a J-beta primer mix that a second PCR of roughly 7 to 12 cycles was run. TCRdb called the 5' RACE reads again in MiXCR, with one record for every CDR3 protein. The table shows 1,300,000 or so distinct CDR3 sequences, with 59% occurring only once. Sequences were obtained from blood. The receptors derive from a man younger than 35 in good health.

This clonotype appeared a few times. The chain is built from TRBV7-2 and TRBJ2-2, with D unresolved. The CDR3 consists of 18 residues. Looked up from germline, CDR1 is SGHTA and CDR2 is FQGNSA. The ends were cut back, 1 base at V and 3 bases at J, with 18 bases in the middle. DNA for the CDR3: TGTGCCAGCAGCTTAGTTCCCCCAATTGCCGATGACACCGGGGAGCTGTTTTTT. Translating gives CASSLVPPIADDTGELFF.

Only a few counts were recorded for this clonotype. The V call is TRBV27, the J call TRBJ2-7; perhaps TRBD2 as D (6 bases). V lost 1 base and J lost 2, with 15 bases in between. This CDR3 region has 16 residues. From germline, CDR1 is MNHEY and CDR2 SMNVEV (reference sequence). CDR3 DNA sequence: TGTGCCAGCAGTTTATTGGACTCCGGGGGTACCTACGAGCAGTACTTC. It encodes CASSLLDSGGTYEQYF.

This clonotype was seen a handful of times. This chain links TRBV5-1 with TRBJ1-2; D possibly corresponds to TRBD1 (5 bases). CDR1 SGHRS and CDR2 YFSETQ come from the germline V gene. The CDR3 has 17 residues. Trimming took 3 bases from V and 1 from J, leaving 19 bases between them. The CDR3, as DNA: TGCGCCAGCAGCTACGGGACCCCAGGCCCGGATAACTATGGCTACACCTTC. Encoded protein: CASSYGTPGPDNYGYTF. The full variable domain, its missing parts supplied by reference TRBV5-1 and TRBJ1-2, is KAGVTQTPRYLIKTRGQQVTLSCSPISGHRSVSWYQQTPGQGLQFLFEYFSETQRNKGNFPGRFSGRQFSNSRSEMNVSTLELGDSALYLCASSYGTPGPDNYGYTFGSGTRLTVV.

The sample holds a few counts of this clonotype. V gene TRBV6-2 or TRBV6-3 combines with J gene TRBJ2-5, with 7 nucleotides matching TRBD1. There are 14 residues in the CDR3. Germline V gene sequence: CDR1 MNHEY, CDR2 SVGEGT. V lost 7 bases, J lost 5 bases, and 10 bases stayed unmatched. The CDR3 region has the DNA TGTGCCAGCAACAGGGGATGGTTGCGGGAGACCCAGTACTTC. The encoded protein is CASNRGWLRETQYF.

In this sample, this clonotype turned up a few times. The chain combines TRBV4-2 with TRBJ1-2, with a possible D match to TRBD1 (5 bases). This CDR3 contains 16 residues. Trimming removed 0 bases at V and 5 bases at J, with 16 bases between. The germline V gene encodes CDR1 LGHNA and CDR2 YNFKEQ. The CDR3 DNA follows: TGTGCCAGCAGCCAAGAAGGGGCAGGGCCTATTTATGGCTACACCTTC. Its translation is CASSQEGAGPIYGYTF.

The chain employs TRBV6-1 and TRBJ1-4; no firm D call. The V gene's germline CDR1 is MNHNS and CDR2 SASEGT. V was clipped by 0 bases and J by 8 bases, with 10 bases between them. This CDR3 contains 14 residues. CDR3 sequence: CASSEATVGEKLFF. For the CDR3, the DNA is TGTGCCAGCAGTGAAGCAACGGTCGGCGAAAAACTGTTTTTT.

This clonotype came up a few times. In DNA form, the CDR3 reads TGTGCCAGCAGTTCCCCGGGGCGTGAAGCTTTCTTT. Translation: CASSSPGREAFF. This chain connects TRBV27 to TRBJ1-1; a weak D match, TRBD1 (5 bases). Trimming left V 4 bases short and J 7 bases short, with 10 bases between. Germline V gene data show CDR1 as MNHEY and CDR2 as SMNVEV (reference sequence). This CDR3 contains 12 residues.